The 22 T cell receptor beta chains given below trace back to one sample, sequenced in a study of Graves' ophthalmopathy and Graves' hyperthyroidism. RNA transcripts were the source from which TCR beta CDR3 regions were amplified. First-round RT-PCR relied on HTBI primers, and a second-round multiplex PCR came next. TCRdb re-called the multiplex PCR reads with MiXCR, one entry per CDR3 protein. The repertoire has approximately 480,000 distinct CDR3 sequences, 13% to 15% of them found once; the top ten carry about a tenth. Sequenced sample: blood. These receptor sequences come from a woman in her twenties or thirties with Graves' ophthalmopathy.

This clonotype has a handful of counts. This chain uses TRBV19 with TRBJ2-7, with D uncertain. CDR1 LNHDA and CDR2 SQIVND come from the germline V gene (reference sequence). The CDR3 loop spans 13 amino acids. Trimming took 2 bases from V and 2 from J, leaving 7 bases between them. The CDR3 DNA reads as TGTGCCAGTAGTATAAGAGAACCCTACGAGCAGTACTTC. Its translation: CASSIREPYEQYF.

This clonotype was detected many times. The V and J genes are TRBV12-3 or TRBV12-4 and TRBJ1-2; D perhaps matches TRBD1 (5 bases). The CDR3 consists of 14 residues. V was trimmed by 3 bases and J by 7 bases, leaving 15 bases between them. CDR3 region: CASSFSGNRPGYTF. As DNA, the CDR3 is TGTGCCAGCAGTTTTTCAGGGAATCGCCCTGGCTACACCTTC.

This clonotype was recorded many times. The rearrangement joins TRBV6-1 to TRBJ1-1; tentatively, D is TRBD1 (6 bases). CDR1 MNHNS and CDR2 SASEGT come from the germline V gene. This CDR3 spans 13 amino acids. V dropped 0 bases and J dropped 7 bases, with 9 bases sitting between them. CDR3 amino acids: CASSEAGAGEAFF. In nucleotides, the CDR3 is TGTGCCAGCAGTGAAGCGGGGGCCGGTGAAGCTTTCTTT.

This clonotype was found once. Given a much more abundant clone one base away, this may be a read error. This chain links TRBV2 with TRBJ1-5, with a possible D match to TRBD1 (6 bases). Germline-derived CDR1 and CDR2 are SNHLY and FYNNEI. CDR3 size: 12 residues. CDR3 amino acids: CASHRGDQAQHF. Written as DNA, the CDR3 is TGTGCCAGTCATAGGGGGGATCAGGCCCAGCATTTT.

This clonotype was seen a few times. The chain employs TRBV5-6 and TRBJ1-5, with D possibly being TRBD1 (6 bases). The CDR3 runs 15 residues. Germline CDR1 and CDR2: SGHDT and YYEEEE. Deletions cut 4 bases from V and 6 bases from J, with 17 bases between. This CDR3 is CASSTSQGSGQPQHF. DNA for the CDR3: TGTGCCAGCAGCACCTCACAGGGTTCGGGTCAGCCCCAGCATTTT.

This chain links TRBV15 with TRBJ1-1; D is ambiguous. Germline CDR1 and CDR2: LNHNV and YYDKDF (reference sequence). V was trimmed by 0 bases and J by 8 bases, leaving 13 bases between them. CDR3 length equals 14 residues. CDR3 loop: CATSRDPSDEEAFF. CDR3 DNA: TGTGCCACCAGCAGAGATCCCAGCGATGAAGAAGCTTTCTTT.

The table lists this clonotype with many counts. V gene TRBV6-5 combines with J gene TRBJ1-5, with D maybe TRBD1 (5 bases). The CDR3 consists of 15 residues. From germline, CDR1 is MNHEY and CDR2 SVGAGI. Trimming took 4 bases from V and 0 from J, leaving 10 bases between them. The CDR3 nucleotides are TGTGCCAGCAGTTCCACCGGGGGTAGCAATCAGCCCCAGCATTTT. Translation: CASSSTGGSNQPQHF.

The V gene is TRBV20-1, the J gene TRBJ1-1; TRBD1 matches 7 bases. The ends lost 6 bases at V and 3 bases at J; junction bases unmatched: 10. This CDR3 comprises 14 residues. Germline assignment: CDR1 DFQATT and CDR2 SNEGSKA (reference sequence). CDR3 sequence: CSADTGARDTEAFF. Written as DNA, the CDR3 is TGCAGTGCGGATACAGGGGCGCGGGACACTGAAGCTTTCTTT.

In its sample, this clonotype was seen many times. Here the CDR3 reads CASSLGQGPSYGYTF. In DNA, the CDR3 is TGCGCCAGCAGCTTGGGCCAGGGGCCAAGCTATGGCTACACCTTC. V is TRBV5-1 and J is TRBJ1-2; a weak D match, TRBD1 (6 bases). The germline V gene encodes CDR1 SGHRS and CDR2 YFSETQ. This CDR3 region has 15 residues. V was cut by 0 bases and J by 4 bases, with 13 bases left in between.

V gene TRBV24-1 combines with J gene TRBJ2-5, with a tentative D call TRBD1 (5 bases). V was pared by 1 base and J by 0 bases, with 11 bases between. Looked up from germline, CDR1 is KGHDR and CDR2 is SFDVKD. CDR3 length: 16 amino acids. The CDR3 DNA is TGTGCCACCAGTGATTTCAACAGGCTAAACCAAGAGACCCAGTACTTC. Residues: CATSDFNRLNQETQYF.

The rearrangement uses TRBV6-1 and TRBJ1-5, with a tentative D call TRBD1 (5 bases). The CDR3 loop spans 15 amino acids. Per the germline V gene, CDR1 is MNHNS and CDR2 is SASEGT. The V end lost 6 bases, the J end lost 0 bases, and 12 bases lay between the germline ends. This chain's CDR3 is CASRPGRLSNQPQHF. The CDR3 DNA is TGTGCCAGCAGGCCGGGACGGCTTAGCAATCAGCCCCAGCATTTT.

With regard to this clonotype: A single base separates this from a much larger clone, so it may be a read error. The gene calls are TRBV19 and TRBJ1-2; D possibly corresponds to TRBD1 (6 bases). In germline, CDR1 is LNHDA, CDR2 SQIVND (reference sequence). This CDR3 comprises 15 residues. In nucleotides, the CDR3 is TGTGCCAGTAGCAATACCTACGGGGGCTTCTATGGCTACAGCTTC. This encodes CASSNTYGGFYGYSF.

In DNA, the CDR3 is TGTGCCAGCAGTGGCCAAATAAAGGGGGATGAGGCAGAGACCCAGTACTTC. Its translation is CASSGQIKGDEAETQYF. V usage is TRBV25-1 and J usage is TRBJ2-5; the D gene is possibly TRBD1 (6 bases). Germline lookup yields CDR1 MGHDK and CDR2 SYGVNS. The CDR3 runs 17 residues. Trimming removed 4 bases from V and 4 bases from J, with 22 bases in between.

This clonotype was counted ten times or more. V is TRBV28 and J is TRBJ2-7; a weak D match, TRBD2 (5 bases). The CDR3 is made up of 14 amino acids. Per germline, CDR1 MDHEN and CDR2 SYDVKM. Trimming took off 2 bases at V and 2 bases at J, with 10 bases between the two ends. The CDR3 loop is CASSLPGEAYEQYF. In nucleotides, the CDR3 is TGTGCCAGCAGTTTACCCGGGGAAGCCTACGAGCAGTACTTC.

At least ten counts were recorded for this clonotype. The CDR3 loop reads CASREGTPKRGHNYEQYF. DNA for the CDR3: TGTGCCAGTCGCGAGGGGACACCAAAAAGGGGCCACAACTACGAGCAGTACTTC. The chain combines TRBV28 with TRBJ2-7; a weak D match, TRBD1 (6 bases). Per germline, CDR1 MDHEN and CDR2 SYDVKM. This CDR3 is 18 amino acids long. V lost 9 bases and J lost 3, with 30 bases in between.

This clonotype was counted many times. This chain joins TRBV6-2 or TRBV6-3 and TRBJ1-2, with D hard to call. Deletions cut 6 bases from V and 8 bases from J, with 16 bases between. Germline assignment: CDR1 MNHEY and CDR2 SVGEGT. The CDR3 extends over 13 amino acids. The CDR3 DNA reads as TGTGCCAGCAGACCGGGCCTCCCCTCCGGCTACACCTTC. This encodes CASRPGLPSGYTF.

This clonotype was recorded many times. The J gene is TRBJ1-6, the V gene TRBV7-3; unclear D gene. The V gene's germline CDR1 is SGHTA and CDR2 FQGTGA. The V gene lost 5 bases and the J gene lost 7 bases, with 9 bases spanning the gap. This CDR3 region has 13 residues. CDR3 DNA: TGTGCCAGCAGCCCCAGACAAAATTCACCCCTCCACTTT. Translating gives CASSPRQNSPLHF.

Only a few counts were recorded for this clonotype. This chain connects TRBV3-1 to TRBJ1-2, with D uncertain. Germline V gives CDR1 LGHDT, CDR2 YNNKEL (reference sequence). The CDR3 consists of 13 residues. V was trimmed by 1 base and J by 2 bases, leaving 5 bases between them. CDR3 sequence reads: CASSQASNYGYTF. The CDR3 DNA is TGTGCCAGCAGCCAAGCCTCCAACTATGGCTACACCTTC. The complete variable domain, with remaining parts taken from reference TRBV3-1 and TRBJ1-2, reads DTAVSQTPKYLVTQMGNDKSIKCEQNLGHDTMYWYKQDSKKFLKIMFSYNNKELIINETVPNRFSPKSPDKAHLNLHINSLELGDSAVYFCASSQASNYGYTFGSGTRLTVV.

This clonotype was recorded at least ten times. The chain carries TRBV19 and TRBJ1-1; D remains ambiguous. The CDR3 has 14 amino acids. The germline V gene encodes CDR1 LNHDA and CDR2 SQIVND (reference sequence). The V end was cut by 3 bases, the J end by 1 base, with 9 bases between. The CDR3 spells CASSMWQANTEAFF. The CDR3 DNA reads as TGTGCCAGTAGTATGTGGCAGGCGAACACTGAAGCTTTCTTT.

Only a few counts were recorded for this clonotype. The junction differs from germline at one of its ends, possibly a read error. The chain recombines TRBV5-1 with TRBJ2-4; unclear D gene. Germline V gene sequence: CDR1 SGHRS, CDR2 YFSETQ. The CDR3 runs 17 residues. CDR3: CASPVGVRGIAKNIKYF. In DNA, the CDR3 is TGCGCCAGCCCCGTGGGTGTACGTGGGATCGCCAAAAACATTAAGTACTTC.

This clonotype was detected only a few times. This rearrangement joins TRBV2 to TRBJ1-1; TRBD1 matches at 8 bases. Germline loops: CDR1 SNHLY, CDR2 FYNNEI. Trimming cost V 1 base and J 5 bases; bases outside gene matches: 3. The CDR3 is made up of 14 amino acids. The CDR3: CASSEVTGATEAFF. DNA of the CDR3: TGTGCCAGCAGTGAAGTGACAGGGGCGACTGAAGCTTTCTTT.

The genes are TRBV6-4 and TRBJ1-6, with a weak D call TRBD1 (5 bases). This CDR3 is built from 16 residues. Trimming pared 6 bases from V and 0 bases from J, leaving 12 bases between. CDR1 is MRHNA and CDR2 is SNTAGT in the germline V gene. The CDR3 nucleotides read TGTGCCAGCAGGGGGCTTGGAAACTCCTATAATTCACCCCTCCACTTT. Protein product: CASRGLGNSYNSPLHF.